The source of this TCR beta chain is a study of beta chain features in type 1 diabetes. Study overall: Age, gender and cell yields were alike across patients and healthy donors. Sorted cells from all samples, numbering 100 million to 120 million, were examined.

V was cut by 7 bases and J by 0 bases, with 16 bases left in between. The CDR3 loop spans 14 amino acids. In germline, CDR1 is SQVTM, CDR2 ANQGSEA. Sequenced material consisted of expressed TCRB transcripts (all of the isolated RNA was reverse transcribed). Sequencing of naive, central memory and regulatory T cell samples gave an average of around 3.8 million reads. Produced via immunoSEQ multiplex PCR; TCRdb's table is partial and in-frame only. The profile shows 680,000 or so clones, 13% of them singletons. Overall study results and limits: Shortening that was moderate but significant affected the TCRB CDR3s of Type 1 diabetes patients in all four CD4+ subsets. The VDJ junctions of type 1 diabetes patients carried fewer insertions and more deletions.

As regards this clone: Antigen: not known.

This TCR came from a man between 18 and 35 years old with type 1 diabetes. The gene calls are TRBV29-1 and TRBJ2-7, with D uncertain. Material: naive CD4+ T cells from blood. CDR3 region: CSAVGSSSSYEQYF. In nucleotides, the CDR3 is TGCAGCGCCGTGGGGTCTTCCAGCTCCTACGAGCAGTACTTC.